Below, one T cell receptor (beta chain) is given with its context. Some clones are missing from TCRdb's copy, which holds only in-frame ones; the method was immunoSEQ multiplex PCR. There are roughly 140,000 clones in the sample; around 88% occur only once, and around 26% lies in the top ten. This CDR3 comprises 15 residues. The V end was cut by 3 bases, the J end by 6 bases, with 14 bases between. CDR1 and CDR2 from the germline V gene are LGHNA and YSLEER. The data originate from a study of blood T cell repertoires in COVID-19. The chain carries TRBV4-3 and TRBJ1-4; weak D call: TRBD1 (6 bases). Sequenced sample: peripheral blood. This TCR was sampled from a human donor in a cohort sampled during active COVID-19. This CDR3 is CASSHRQVADEKLFF. For the CDR3, the DNA is TGCGCCAGCAGCCACCGACAGGTGGCGGATGAAAAACTGTTTTTT.